These 24 T cell receptor beta chains originate from one sample sequenced in a study of regulatory T cells in long-lasting Graves disease. Arm-PCR of CDR3 regions and iRepertoire HTBI primers were the basis on which TCR beta libraries were built. TCRdb recomputed calls from the multiplex PCR reads with MiXCR, one row per CDR3 protein. The profile shows some 330,000 distinct CDR3 sequences, approximately 25% of them singletons. This sample's time point: persistent/refractory GD, antithyroid drugs over 5 years with positive TRAb. From RNA extracted from PBMCs, the TCR library was made. The sequenced sample was peripheral blood mononuclear cells (PBMCs), obtained when the disease was refractory, from a patient treated with antithyroid drugs. Source of these receptors: a woman in her 40s with Graves disease.

The CDR3 loop reads CASSLGVRGAYEQYF. CDR3 sequence (DNA): TGTGCCAGCAGCTTAGGGGTCCGGGGCGCCTACGAGCAGTACTTC. The V call is TRBV7-9, the J call TRBJ2-7, with D tentatively TRBD1 or TRBD2 (5 bases each). V shed 1 base and J shed 2 bases, with 12 bases lying between them. Germline V gene sequence: CDR1 SEHNR, CDR2 FQNEAQ (reference sequence). The CDR3 runs 15 residues.

This clonotype was picked up many times. This rearrangement joins TRBV28 to TRBJ1-1, with no clear D. The CDR3 spans 14 residues. V shed 6 bases and J shed 1 base, with 12 bases lying between them. Germline CDR1 MDHEN, CDR2 SYDVKM. Written as DNA, the CDR3 is TGTGCCAGCAGCCTCGAATTTGGGAACACTGAAGCTTTCTTT. Encoded protein: CASSLEFGNTEAFF.

This clonotype was observed a single time. The V call is TRBV3-1, the J call TRBJ2-5; perhaps TRBD1 as D (6 bases). V shed 2 bases and J shed 3 bases, with 10 bases lying between them. The CDR3 totals 14 residues. The germline gives CDR1 LGHDT, CDR2 YNNKEL (reference sequence). As DNA, the CDR3 is TGTGCCAGCAGCCAAAACAACAGGGAAGAGACCCAGTACTTC. The encoded protein is CASSQNNREETQYF.

This clonotype has at least ten counts. The rearrangement links TRBV28 to TRBJ2-7, with D uncertain. The CDR3 length is 13 residues. Trimming left V 3 bases short and J 2 bases short, with 8 bases between. CDR1 and CDR2 (germline): MDHEN, SYDVKM. CDR3 loop: CASSLQATYEQYF. The CDR3 DNA reads TGTGCCAGCAGTTTGCAAGCCACCTACGAGCAGTACTTC.

CDR3 sequence reads: CASSSQTGGNTEAFF. The CDR3 nucleotides are TGCGCCAGCAGCTCCCAGACAGGGGGGAACACTGAAGCTTTCTTT. V and J are TRBV5-1 and TRBJ1-1; 9 nucleotides match TRBD1. Germline V gives CDR1 SGHRS, CDR2 YFSETQ. The CDR3 is 15 amino acids. J was trimmed by 1 base and V by 3 bases; bases with no gene match: 4.

To note about this clonotype: This clone may be a read error of a much larger clone one base away. The rearrangement joins TRBV15 to TRBJ2-2; D uncertain. Between the trimmed V and J ends, which lost 7 bases and 6 bases, there was a span of 12 bases. Germline assignment: CDR1 LNHNV and CDR2 YYDKDF (reference sequence). CDR3 length equals 13 residues. The CDR3 here is CATNFGEAGELFF. The DNA for the CDR3 is TGTGCCACCAACTTTGGGGAAGCCGGGGAGCTGTTTTTT.

This clonotype was counted many times. The chain has TRBV7-9 and TRBJ2-5; D gene ambiguous. Germline V lookup: CDR1 SEHNR, CDR2 FQNEAQ (reference sequence). The CDR3 contains 14 residues. The V end lost 5 bases, the J end lost 5 bases, and 15 bases lay between the germline ends. CDR3 DNA: TGTGCCAGCAGCCAGGCGAGTAGCACGGAGACCCAGTACTTC. This encodes CASSQASSTETQYF.

This clonotype turned up a few times. The chain couples TRBV5-1 to TRBJ1-2; possibly TRBD1 for D (5 bases). This CDR3 comprises 13 residues. Trimming took 0 bases from V and 4 from J, leaving 7 bases between them. CDR1 is SGHRS, CDR2 YFSETQ, per germline. Written as DNA, the CDR3 is TGCGCCAGCAGCTTGGGTACAGGCTATGGCTACACCTTC. It is translated as CASSLGTGYGYTF.

The table lists this clonotype with many counts. The rearrangement joins TRBV5-1 to TRBJ2-7; TRBD1 is a possible D gene (6 bases). V was cut by 0 bases and J by 0 bases, with 13 bases left in between. Germline CDR1 reads SGHRS; CDR2 reads YFSETQ. The CDR3 has 16 amino acids. Here the CDR3 DNA reads TGCGCCAGCAGCTTGGGGGATGGACAGAGCTCCTACGAGCAGTACTTC. This sequence encodes CASSLGDGQSSYEQYF.

This clonotype was counted many times. V gene TRBV28 combines with J gene TRBJ1-2, with TRBD1 matching 12 bases. From germline, CDR1 is MDHEN and CDR2 SYDVKM. Trimming removed 10 bases from V and 3 bases from J; junction bases left unmatched: 6. The CDR3 has 14 amino acids. In DNA form, the CDR3 reads TGTGCCACATGGGACAGGGGGCTTGACTATGGCTACACCTTC. Translated, it gives CATWDRGLDYGYTF.

This clonotype was counted a few times. V gene TRBV7-9 combines with J gene TRBJ1-4; 8 bases are a match to TRBD1. Germline V CDR1 and CDR2: SEHNR, FQNEAQ (reference sequence). CDR3 size: 15 residues. The ends lost 5 bases at V and 2 bases at J; junction bases unmatched: 4. CDR3 DNA sequence: TGTGCCAGCAGCCCCCGACAGGGGACTAATGAAAAACTGTTTTTT. Encoded protein: CASSPRQGTNEKLFF. The full variable domain, its missing parts supplied by reference TRBV7-9 and TRBJ1-4, is DTGVSQNPRHKITKRGQNVTFRCDPISEHNRLYWYRQTLGQGPEFLTYFQNEAQLEKSRLLSDRFSAERPKGSFSTLEIQRTEQGDSAMYLCASSPRQGTNEKLFFGSGTQLSVL.

In its sample, this clonotype was seen a few times. The chain is built from TRBV6-1 and TRBJ1-1; D is unresolved. V lost 2 bases and J lost 6, with 22 bases in between. The germline CDR1 and CDR2 sequences are MNHNS and SASEGT. The CDR3 is made up of 17 amino acids. DNA for the CDR3: TGTGCCAGCAGTGAAACGTCTCGGGGTTGGTATTTCGCTGAAGCTTTCTTT. Translation: CASSETSRGWYFAEAFF.

This clonotype was found a few times. The CDR3: CAISASTAQETQYF. The CDR3 DNA reads TGTGCCATCAGTGCTTCGACAGCACAAGAGACCCAGTACTTC. The J gene is TRBJ2-5, the V gene TRBV10-3; D might be TRBD1 (5 bases). The CDR3 runs 14 residues. V gave up 4 bases and J gave up 2 bases, with 11 bases separating them. Germline CDR1 reads ENHRY; CDR2 reads SYGVKD.

This clonotype was seen more than once but under ten times. The chain joins TRBV20-1 to TRBJ2-7; D remains unclear. This CDR3 spans 13 amino acids. Germline lookup yields CDR1 DFQATT and CDR2 SNEGSKA (reference sequence). The DNA for the CDR3 is TGCAGCCCCTTGAGGAATAAAAACTACGAGCAGTACTTC. Residues: CSPLRNKNYEQYF.

The rearrangement uses TRBV7-9 and TRBJ1-6, with D unresolved. Germline assignment: CDR1 SEHNR and CDR2 FQNEAQ (reference sequence). The CDR3 runs 15 residues. V lost 1 base to trimming and J lost 7 bases, with 11 bases between them. CDR3: CASSLGQTDNSPLHF. CDR3 coding DNA: TGTGCCAGCAGCTTAGGGCAAACCGACAATTCACCCCTCCACTTT.

This clonotype was observed many times. The chain joins TRBV28 to TRBJ2-7; either TRBD1 or TRBD2 may supply D (5 bases each). Germline values: CDR1 MDHEN, CDR2 SYDVKM. This CDR3 has 14 amino acids. Trimming took 7 bases from V and 3 from J, leaving 16 bases between them. DNA for the CDR3: TGTGCCAGCACTGACTGGGACGGACTCTACGAGCAGTACTTC. Translating gives CASTDWDGLYEQYF.

The rearrangement uses TRBV27 and TRBJ2-1, with TRBD2 matching over 7 bases. Trimming cost V 3 bases and J 4 bases; bases outside gene matches: 6. The germline CDR1 and CDR2 sequences are MNHEY and SMNVEV (reference sequence). The CDR3 is made up of 15 amino acids. The CDR3 spells CASSFAGGTYNEQFF. Written as DNA, the CDR3 is TGTGCCAGCAGTTTCGCCGGGGGGACTTACAATGAGCAGTTCTTC.

J is TRBJ1-5 and V is TRBV5-6; 10 nucleotides line up with TRBD1. CDR3 length equals 16 residues. The germline V gene encodes CDR1 SGHDT and CDR2 YYEEEE. V was pared by 4 bases and J by 4 bases, with 8 bases of the junction left unmatched. CDR3 DNA sequence: TGTGCCAGCAGCGCGGGGGACAGGGGTGCTAATCAGCCCCAGCATTTT. The encoded protein is CASSAGDRGANQPQHF. The full variable domain, its missing parts supplied by reference TRBV5-6 and TRBJ1-5, is DAGVTQSPTHLIKTRGQQVTLRCSPKSGHDTVSWYQQALGQGPQFIFQYYEEEERQRGNFPDRFSGHQFPNYSSELNVNALLLGDSALYLCASSAGDRGANQPQHFGDGTRLSIL.

The rearrangement joins TRBV7-9 to TRBJ2-1; D may match TRBD1 or TRBD2 (5 bases each). The germline gives CDR1 SEHNR, CDR2 FQNEAQ (reference sequence). The CDR3 extends over 15 amino acids. With 7 bases removed from V and 5 bases from J, the gap between germline ends came to 18 bases. CDR3 coding DNA: TGTGCCAGCAAAGGAGAGGGCAGGGTCGACAATGAGCAGTTCTTC. Its translation is CASKGEGRVDNEQFF.

The gene calls are TRBV29-1 and TRBJ2-7; D might be TRBD1 (6 bases). The CDR3 runs 17 residues. CDR1 is SQVTM, CDR2 ANQGSEA, per germline. With 1 base removed from V and 3 bases from J, the gap between germline ends came to 22 bases. CDR3 nucleotides: TGCAGCGTTGAAGTTAGAGTGGCAGGGGCCTTACGCTACGAGCAGTACTTC. Translation: CSVEVRVAGALRYEQYF.

This chain uses TRBV7-2 with TRBJ1-6; D is perhaps TRBD1 (5 bases). V lost 1 base to trimming and J lost 9 bases, with 10 bases between them. CDR3 size: 14 residues. Germline V gives CDR1 SGHTA, CDR2 FQGNSA. CDR3 bases: TGTGCCAGCAGCTTAGGGCAGGGCAGTTCACCCCTCCACTTT. It translates to CASSLGQGSSPLHF.

This clonotype was seen repeatedly, ten times or more. The CDR3 nucleotides read TGTGCCAGCAGTTACTCTCCCGACATGGGAGCTAACTATGGCTACACCTTC. It is translated as CASSYSPDMGANYGYTF. V and J are TRBV6-5 and TRBJ1-2, with D unclear. Trimming stripped 0 bases from V and 0 bases from J, with 14 bases between. In germline, CDR1 is MNHEY, CDR2 SVGAGI. This CDR3 is 17 amino acids long.

The chain links TRBV6-1 to TRBJ2-5; a possible D gene is TRBD2 (5 bases). The DNA end is a closer match to TRBJ2-1, so the J assignment may be wrong. CDR1 is MNHNS and CDR2 is SASEGT in the germline V gene. The CDR3 runs to 15 residues. This CDR3 reads CATAREPSSYNEQFF. The CDR3 DNA follows: TGTGCCACAGCAAGGGAGCCCTCATCCTACAATGAGCAGTTCTTC.

This clonotype has only a few counts. The rearrangement joins TRBV9 to TRBJ2-7; D gene unclear. V lost 3 bases and J lost 1, with 11 bases in between. Germline CDR1 SGDLS, CDR2 YYNGEE. The CDR3 totals 14 residues. In DNA, the CDR3 is TGTGCCAGCAGCGCTGGTTCGGATTCCTACGAGCAGTACTTC. Amino acids: CASSAGSDSYEQYF.